The 31 T cell receptor beta chains below all came from one sample that was sequenced in a study of blood T cell repertoires in COVID-19. Method: immunoSEQ multiplex PCR; TCRdb's copy keeps in-frame clones and lacks some. The sample records around 270,000 clones, over 75% being singletons. Sample: PBMCs or T cells enriched from blood (not recorded which). These receptors all stem from a woman in her forties who had been exposed to COVID-19.

The chain employs TRBV3-1 (or the pseudogene TRBV3-2) and TRBJ2-3, with TRBD2 identical over 9 bases. CDR1 LGHDT and CDR2 YNNKEL come from the germline V gene (reference sequence). The CDR3 has 18 residues. The J segment lost 5 bases and the V segment lost 0 bases, leaving 12 bases of the junction unmatched. The chain's CDR3 is CASSQDALAGIPGDTQYF. Written as DNA, the CDR3 is TGTGCCAGCAGCCAAGATGCCCTAGCGGGGATACCGGGAGATACGCAGTATTTT.

This sequence joins TRBV5-6 and TRBJ2-7; 9 bases match TRBD1. The CDR3 has 15 amino acids. In germline, CDR1 is SGHDT, CDR2 YYEEEE. After removal of 2 bases from V and 4 bases from J, the junction contained 7 bases not matched to a gene. The CDR3 DNA reads TGTGCCAGCAGCTTTTGGGACAGGGAATCATACGAGCAGTACGTC. Its translation is CASSFWDRESYEQYV.

This rearrangement joins TRBV6-4 to TRBJ2-3, with TRBD2 identical over 7 bases. V dropped 0 bases and J dropped 0; count of bases not matched to a gene: 9. The CDR3 runs to 18 residues. Germline V gene sequence: CDR1 MRHNA, CDR2 SNTAGT. The CDR3 DNA is TGTGCCAGCAGTGACTCCCTCGGACTAGATCCTAGCACAGATACGCAGTATTTT. It yields the protein CASSDSLGLDPSTDTQYF.

This clone was found a few times. The chain has TRBV3-1 (or the pseudogene TRBV3-2) and TRBJ1-5, with a possible D match to TRBD1 (5 bases). The CDR3 is made up of 14 amino acids. Deletions cut 1 base from V and 4 bases from J, with 8 bases between. Germline V gene lookup returns CDR1 LGHDT and CDR2 YNNKEL (reference sequence). The CDR3 sequence: CASSQAGYNQPQHF. The CDR3 region has the DNA TGTGCCAGCAGCCAAGCAGGGTATAATCAGCCCCAGCATTTT.

This sequence joins TRBV6-2 or TRBV6-3 and TRBJ1-5; the D gene is possibly TRBD1 (5 bases). Germline values: CDR1 MNHEY, CDR2 SVGEGT. The CDR3 is 14 amino acids. Trimming left V 5 bases short and J 1 base short, with 9 bases between. This chain's CDR3 is CASSPGQSNQPQHF. The CDR3 DNA is TGTGCCAGCAGTCCCGGACAAAGCAATCAGCCCCAGCATTTT.

The chain employs TRBV21-1 and TRBJ2-7; the D call of TRBD2 is as the table states it, not checked on the DNA. TRBV21-1 represents a pseudogene. The CDR3 loop spans 16 amino acids. Here the CDR3 DNA reads TGTGCCAGCAGCAAAGCTGAGGGCAAGCCACCCTACGAGCAGTACGTC. Its protein is CASSKAEGKPPYEQYV.

V usage is TRBV18 and J usage is TRBJ1-4; D perhaps matches TRBD1 (5 bases). V was clipped by 1 base and J by 7 bases, with 10 bases between them. This CDR3 spans 14 amino acids. Germline V lookup: CDR1 KGHSH, CDR2 LQKENI. The CDR3 region is CASSPQGVGEKLFF. CDR3 nucleotides: TGTGCCAGCTCACCACAAGGGGTTGGTGAAAAACTGTTTTTT.

The CDR3 loop is CATSDPRRGRDEQYF. CDR3 bases: TGTGCCACCAGTGATCCCCGGAGAGGGAGGGACGAGCAGTACTTC. The V call is TRBV24-1, the J call TRBJ2-7; 7 bases are a match to TRBD2. From germline, CDR1 is KGHDR and CDR2 SFDVKD. Trimming took 3 bases from V and 5 from J; bases not matched to a gene: 9. The CDR3 extends over 15 amino acids.

The chain carries TRBV19 and TRBJ2-5, with TRBD1 identical over 10 bases. Germline CDR1 reads LNHDA; CDR2 reads SQIVND (reference sequence). There are 17 residues in the CDR3. The V and J ends lost 3 bases and 1 base, in that order; junction bases with no gene match: 8. The DNA of the CDR3 is TGTGCCAGTAGTATCACCAGGACAGGGGGAGCCCAAGAGACCCAGTACTTC. Amino acid sequence: CASSITRTGGAQETQYF.

Points on this clone: One end of the junction varies from germline; a read error may be responsible. The chain links TRBV29-1 to TRBJ1-2, with D perhaps TRBD1 (5 bases). CDR1 SQVTM and CDR2 ANQGSEA come from the germline V gene. The CDR3 spans 12 residues. CDR3 protein: CSDYAGDYGYTF. CDR3 nucleotide sequence: TGCAGCGACTATGCGGGGGACTACGGCTACACCTTC.

This chain uses TRBV7-2 with TRBJ2-5; TRBD2 might be the D (5 bases). V shed 1 base and J shed 3 bases, with 6 bases lying between them. Germline V lookup: CDR1 SGHTA, CDR2 FQGNSA. The CDR3 consists of 13 residues. Written as DNA, the CDR3 is TGTGCCAGCAGCTTAGTAGCGAAAGAGACCCAGTACTTC. Its protein product is CASSLVAKETQYF.

The rearrangement links TRBV23-1 to TRBJ1-1, with 7 bases matching TRBD1. TRBV23-1 is noted as an ORF with a role that remains uncertain. The CDR3 totals 15 residues. Unmatched junction bases numbered 5, after V lost 4 bases and J lost 0 bases. In DNA form, the CDR3 reads TGCGCCAGCAGTCGACAGGGACCGATGAACACTGAAGCTTTCTTT. It codes for CASSRQGPMNTEAFF.

The rearrangement links TRBV2 to TRBJ2-3, with D possibly TRBD1 on 6 matching bases. Deletions cut 10 bases from V and 2 bases from J, with 16 bases between. Germline V CDR1 and CDR2: SNHLY, FYNNEI. The CDR3 is made up of 14 amino acids. This chain's CDR3 is CATVRDTYTDTQYF. The CDR3, as DNA: TGTGCCACCGTCCGGGACACTTACACAGATACGCAGTATTTT.

V and J are TRBV4-2 and TRBJ2-1; 9 bases line up with TRBD1. V was pared by 3 bases and J by 7 bases, with 7 bases of the junction left unmatched. The CDR3 is 15 amino acids. Germline assignment: CDR1 LGHNA and CDR2 YNFKEQ. DNA for the CDR3: TGTGCCAGCAGCCAGGGGACAGGGCCTGGGAATGAGCAGTTCTTC. It codes for CASSQGTGPGNEQFF.

About this clone itself: Germline and junction disagree at one end, which may indicate a read error. The chain has TRBV5-1 and TRBJ2-5; D possibly uses TRBD1 or TRBD2 (6 bases each). The CDR3 has 17 amino acids. Germline CDR1 is SGHRS and CDR2 is YFSETQ. The DNA of the CDR3 is TGTGCCAGCAGCTTGGGGGCTAGCGACGTAAGTGGGGAGACCCAGTACTTC. Protein: CASSLGASDVSGETQYF.

The CDR3 DNA reads as TGCGCCAGCAGAAGACTAGCGGGAGGTACCGGGGAGCTGTTTTTT. Its protein is CASRRLAGGTGELFF. The rearrangement joins TRBV4-1 to TRBJ2-2; 13 bases align to TRBD2. The V gene's germline CDR1 is MGHRA and CDR2 YSYEKL. V was clipped by 6 bases and J by 5 bases; unmatched bases: 3. The CDR3 has 15 amino acids.

The V call is TRBV24-1, the J call TRBJ1-2; D may be TRBD1 (6 bases). Germline V lookup: CDR1 KGHDR, CDR2 SFDVKD. Trimming removed 4 bases at V and 4 bases at J, with 15 bases between. CDR3 size: 15 residues. CDR3 coding DNA: TGTGCCACCAGTGACCGTCGGGGGGGGGCCTATGGCTACACCTTC. It codes for CATSDRRGGAYGYTF.

The chain combines TRBV28 with TRBJ1-1, with 8 bases matching TRBD1. Germline V gene sequence: CDR1 MDHEN, CDR2 SYDVKM. The CDR3 length is 22 residues. The V and J ends lost 3 bases and 5 bases, in that order; junction bases with no gene match: 29. CDR3 residues: CASSFGQGSGNTNYFSDTEAFF. The CDR3 DNA reads as TGTGCCAGCAGTTTCGGACAGGGCTCGGGGAACACCAATTATTTCTCGGATACTGAAGCTTTCTTT.

The count of this clone is one. The chain joins TRBV7-8 to TRBJ1-2; D uncertain. Germline CDR1 SGHVS, CDR2 FQNEAQ. The CDR3 consists of 13 residues. Trimming pared 5 bases from V and 2 bases from J, leaving 9 bases between. In DNA, the CDR3 is TGTGCCAGCAGCGGAACCGGGAACTATGGCTACACCTTC. It yields the protein CASSGTGNYGYTF.

Of note for this clone: Different DNA sequences within this sample yield the same CDR3. The gene calls are TRBV5-1 and TRBJ1-3, with 8 positions matching TRBD1. Trimming took 0 bases from V and 4 from J; bases not matched to a gene: 0. Germline V lookup: CDR1 SGHRS, CDR2 YFSETQ. This CDR3 has 14 amino acids. In DNA, the CDR3 is TGCGCCAGCAGCTTGGGGACAGGGGGAAACACCATATATTTT. It encodes CASSLGTGGNTIYF.

Written as DNA, the CDR3 is TGTGCCAGCAGCCTTACTAGCCCCTTGGGACCCAATGAGCAGTTCTTC. It codes for CASSLTSPLGPNEQFF. The chain recombines TRBV4-2 with TRBJ2-1, with D perhaps matching TRBD2 (6 bases). This CDR3 is built from 16 residues. Per the germline V gene, CDR1 is LGHNA and CDR2 is YNFKEQ. Deletions cut 4 bases from V and 6 bases from J, with 19 bases between.

The chain links TRBV7-2 to TRBJ2-1; no firm D call. V was shortened by 5 bases and J by 6 bases, with 11 bases between the two germline ends. In germline, CDR1 is SGHTA, CDR2 FQGNSA. There are 13 residues in the CDR3. In DNA form, the CDR3 reads TGTGCCAGCAGCCCCGCCCCGCGCAATGAGCAGTTCTTC. Amino acid sequence: CASSPAPRNEQFF.

This clone has just a few counts. J is TRBJ2-2 and V is TRBV12-5, with 9 bases aligning to TRBD2. Germline V gene data show CDR1 as LGHNT and CDR2 as FRNRAP. J lost 7 bases, V lost 5 bases, and 11 bases had no gene match. This CDR3 has 16 residues. DNA of the CDR3: TGTGCTAGTGGTCCCCTCCGCGCGGGAGGGCTCGGGGAGCTGTTTTTT. Its protein is CASGPLRAGGLGELFF.

This sequence joins TRBV19 and TRBJ1-4, with D tentatively TRBD1 (6 bases). The CDR3 runs 15 residues. Germline V gene lookup returns CDR1 LNHDA and CDR2 SQIVND (reference sequence). The V end was cut by 3 bases, the J end by 8 bases, with 16 bases between. In DNA form, the CDR3 reads TGTGCCAGTAGTATTACAGGGTCGGGGAAGGAAAAACTGTTTTTT. It encodes CASSITGSGKEKLFF. The entire variable domain, with the rest obtained from reference TRBV19 and TRBJ1-4, is as follows: DGGITQSPKYLFRKEGQNVTLSCEQNLNHDAMYWYRQDPGQGLRLIYYSQIVNDFQKGDIAEGYSVSREKKESFPLTVTSAQKNPTAFYLCASSITGSGKEKLFFGSGTQLSVL.

The gene calls are TRBV7-2 and TRBJ2-1; TRBD2 matches 8 bases. The CDR3 spans 17 residues. V was pared by 1 base and J by 10 bases, with 15 bases of the junction left unmatched. Germline CDR1 is SGHTA and CDR2 is FQGNSA. The CDR3 spells CASSLDRREVRLWEQFF. CDR3 DNA: TGTGCCAGCAGCTTAGACAGGCGGGAGGTGCGTCTTTGGGAGCAGTTCTTC.

V gene TRBV19 combines with J gene TRBJ1-5, with D uncertain. Trimming shortened V by 3 bases and J by 0 bases, and 12 bases separated the two germline ends. CDR1 and CDR2 (germline): LNHDA, SQIVND (reference sequence). This CDR3 has 16 amino acids. The CDR3 reads CASSITAMFSNQPQHF. The CDR3 DNA follows: TGTGCCAGTAGTATTACAGCTATGTTTAGCAATCAGCCCCAGCATTTT.

The V gene is TRBV15, the J gene TRBJ1-4, with D perhaps matching TRBD1 (5 bases). Germline CDR1 reads LNHNV; CDR2 reads YYDKDF (reference sequence). V lost 4 bases and J 2 bases, leaving 14 bases between the germline ends. The CDR3 covers 16 residues. The CDR3 DNA follows: TGTGCCACCAGCATCGTGTTCGGGGGTACTAATGAAAAACTGTTTTTT. Its translation: CATSIVFGGTNEKLFF.

The rearrangement joins TRBV6-2 or TRBV6-3 to TRBJ2-3; no clear D gene. Germline-derived CDR1 and CDR2 are MNHEY and SVGEGT. This CDR3 is 15 amino acids long. V lost 3 bases and J 2 bases, leaving 12 bases between the germline ends. CDR3 in amino acids: CASSYMLAFTDTQYF. Written as DNA, the CDR3 is TGTGCCAGCAGTTATATGCTGGCTTTCACAGATACGCAGTATTTT.

The V and J genes are TRBV4-1 and TRBJ1-1; D call uncertain. The CDR3 extends over 14 amino acids. V dropped 4 bases and J dropped 2 bases, with 11 bases sitting between them. CDR1 is MGHRA and CDR2 is YSYEKL in the germline V gene. The CDR3 region has the DNA TGCGCCAGCAGCCCATACGACTTAAACACTGAAGCTTTCTTT. Translated, it gives CASSPYDLNTEAFF.

This clone was seen a single time. The rearrangement uses TRBV19 and TRBJ1-2; TRBD1 matches at 7 bases. The CDR3 is made up of 16 amino acids. Germline values: CDR1 LNHDA, CDR2 SQIVND (reference sequence). V trimming: 3 bases; J trimming: 4 bases; junction bases outside the gene matches: 11. The CDR3 coding sequence is TGTGCCAGTAGTATTGGACAGGCATTTCGAGGCTATGGCTACACCTTC. As protein: CASSIGQAFRGYGYTF. The full variable domain, completed using reference TRBV19 and TRBJ1-2, is DGGITQSPKYLFRKEGQNVTLSCEQNLNHDAMYWYRQDPGQGLRLIYYSQIVNDFQKGDIAEGYSVSREKKESFPLTVTSAQKNPTAFYLCASSIGQAFRGYGYTFGSGTRLTVV.

This clone was detected once. The rearrangement uses TRBV28 and TRBJ2-7, with 15 bases that match TRBD2. Germline CDR1 MDHEN, CDR2 SYDVKM. V gave up 7 bases and J gave up 6 bases; unmatched junction bases: 7. The CDR3 runs 15 residues. CDR3 coding DNA: TGTGCCAGCACCCCATTGGGACTAGCGGGGGGCGAGCAGTACTTC. This sequence encodes CASTPLGLAGGEQYF. Looking up the rest from reference TRBV28 and TRBJ2-7 gives the full variable domain: DVKVTQSSRYLVKRTGEKVFLECVQDMDHENMFWYRQDPGLGLRLIYFSYDVKMKEKGDIPEGYSVSREKKERFSLILESASTNQTSMYLCASTPLGLAGGEQYFGPGTRLTVT.